A single sample gave rise to the 30 T cell receptor beta chains below, sequenced in a study. TCRdb re-analysed the 5' RACE reads in MiXCR, keeping a single row per CDR3 protein. The sample has some 8,700 distinct CDR3 sequences, roughly two thirds seen once. Sequencing used tumor-infiltrating naive CD4+ T cells sorted from the breast tumor. The subset is: naive CD4+ T cells, CD4+CD45RA+CD25-. Receptors were obtained from a female donor with breast cancer.

This clonotype was seen a handful of times. The rearrangement uses TRBV10-1 and TRBJ2-1; maybe TRBD2 (6 bases). Trimming took 6 bases from V and 10 from J, leaving 19 bases between them. Looked up from germline, CDR1 is WNHNN and CDR2 is SYGVQD (reference sequence). CDR3 length: 14 amino acids. This CDR3 reads CASRSTGLAREQFF. The CDR3 nucleotides read TGCGCCAGCAGGTCAACGGGACTGGCCAGGGAGCAGTTCTTC.

The chain employs TRBV4-1 and TRBJ2-7; possibly TRBD1 or TRBD2 for D (5 bases each). The germline V gene encodes CDR1 MGHRA and CDR2 YSYEKL. This CDR3 contains 17 residues. The germline V and J ends were trimmed by 4 bases and 0 bases, with 19 bases remaining between them. CDR3 sequence reads: CASSPPPGTHNSYEQYF. In nucleotides, the CDR3 is TGCGCCAGCAGCCCCCCTCCCGGGACCCACAACTCCTACGAGCAGTACTTC.

This clonotype showed up just a few times. The chain employs TRBV7-6 and TRBJ2-7; D is unclear. V was trimmed by 1 base and J by 3 bases, leaving 13 bases between them. CDR1 SGHVS and CDR2 FNYEAQ come from the germline V gene. The CDR3 contains 15 residues. The CDR3 region is CASSLVPGQNYEQYF. CDR3 nucleotides: TGTGCCAGCAGCTTAGTTCCCGGGCAGAACTACGAGCAGTACTTC.

This clonotype was recorded once. The chain combines TRBV2 with TRBJ2-7; 9 bases are a match to TRBD2. Losses at the gene ends were 6 bases for V and 2 bases for J; bases not matched to a gene: 2. The CDR3 loop spans 13 amino acids. Looked up from germline, CDR1 is SNHLY and CDR2 is FYNNEI. CDR3 sequence: CASRREGPYEQYF. The CDR3 bases are TGTGCCAGCAGGCGGGAGGGACCCTACGAGCAGTACTTC.

The chain links TRBV20-1 to TRBJ2-3; D call uncertain. The V end was cut by 3 bases, the J end by 2 bases, with 15 bases between. CDR1 is DFQATT, CDR2 SNEGSKA, per germline (reference sequence). This CDR3 is 15 amino acids long. The CDR3 coding sequence is TGCAGTGCTAGTCGGCGACCAGCATCCACAGATACGCAGTATTTT. Translation: CSASRRPASTDTQYF.

The rearrangement uses TRBV5-1 and TRBJ2-3; D unclear. Germline CDR1 and CDR2: SGHRS and YFSETQ. V lost 5 bases and J lost 2, with 21 bases in between. The CDR3 sequence is 17 residues long. Here the CDR3 reads CASSMASTVGITDTQYF. The DNA for the CDR3 is TGCGCCAGCAGTATGGCTTCCACTGTAGGAATCACAGATACGCAGTATTTT.

The chain carries TRBV24-1 and TRBJ2-3; D is perhaps TRBD2 (6 bases). The germline V gene encodes CDR1 KGHDR and CDR2 SFDVKD. V dropped 4 bases and J dropped 2 bases, with 15 bases sitting between them. This CDR3 spans 16 amino acids. The CDR3 loop is CATSEAPGVSTDTQYF. In DNA form, the CDR3 reads TGTGCCACCAGTGAGGCTCCGGGGGTATCCACAGATACGCAGTATTTT.

This clonotype appeared once. Because the CDR3's place on the DNA is in doubt, the DNA is left out and the CDR3 is given as listed by TCRdb. V and J are TRBV11-3 and TRBJ2-1; whether TRBD1, the table's D call, matches the DNA was not checked. Germline V lookup: CDR1 SGHNT, CDR2 YENEEA. The CDR3 is made up of 15 amino acids, end residues included. The CDR3: CASSVGQGALEQQFF.

The rearrangement joins TRBV12-3 or TRBV12-4 to TRBJ1-1; D is unclear. The V end was cut by 6 bases, the J end by 4 bases, with 9 bases between. The CDR3 has 12 residues. The CDR3 DNA reads as TGTGCCAGCAGCCCAGTAAGCACTGAAGCTTTCTTT. It specifies CASSPVSTEAFF.

J is TRBJ2-2 and V is TRBV6-1, with 7 bases that match TRBD1. The germline V gene has CDR1 MNHNS and CDR2 SASEGT. The V gene end was trimmed by 3 bases and the J gene end by 4 bases; junction bases not matched to a gene: 8. This CDR3 region has 16 residues. CDR3 nucleotides: TGTGCCAGCAGTGACCTAGGGACAGTAAGCACCGGGGAGCTGTTTTTT. Amino acid sequence: CASSDLGTVSTGELFF.

Notes on this clonotype: This sequence may be a read error, since a much larger clone differs from it by one base. The chain employs TRBV4-2 and TRBJ2-1; 8 bases agree with TRBD2. The trim removed 1 base at V and 8 bases at J, leaving 13 bases unmatched. CDR1 is LGHNA and CDR2 is YNFKEQ in the germline V gene. CDR3 length: 17 amino acids. The CDR3 is CASSQVFGTSGLYEQFF. CDR3 in DNA: TGTGCCAGCAGCCAAGTATTTGGGACTAGTGGGCTTTATGAGCAGTTCTTC.

The rearrangement links TRBV12-3 or TRBV12-4 to TRBJ1-5, with D hard to call. The CDR3 spans 14 residues. V was shortened by 5 bases and J by 7 bases, with 15 bases between the two germline ends. The CDR3 sequence: CASSPRGHEQPQHF. In DNA, the CDR3 is TGTGCCAGCAGTCCAAGAGGGCACGAACAGCCCCAGCATTTT.

The chain recombines TRBV4-1 with TRBJ2-3; 9 nucleotides line up with TRBD1. Unmatched junction bases numbered 7, after V lost 2 bases and J lost 1 base. The length of the CDR3 is 17 residues. Looked up from germline, CDR1 is MGHRA and CDR2 is YSYEKL. Here the CDR3 reads CASSQYGQGTGTDTQYF. CDR3 sequence (DNA): TGCGCCAGCAGCCAATATGGACAGGGGACAGGCACAGATACGCAGTATTTT.

This clonotype was counted a few times. The chain couples TRBV7-2 to TRBJ1-6; D gene ambiguous. The CDR3 contains 15 residues. Germline V gene sequence: CDR1 SGHTA, CDR2 FQGNSA. With 0 bases removed from V and 9 bases from J, the gap between germline ends came to 12 bases. DNA for the CDR3: TGTGCCAGCAGCTTAGCGCTTCGGTCGGGTTCACCCCTCCACTTT. Protein: CASSLALRSGSPLHF. The complete variable domain, with remaining parts taken from reference TRBV7-2 and TRBJ1-6, reads GAGVSQSPSNKVTEKGKDVELRCDPISGHTALYWYRQSLGQGLEFLIYFQGNSAPDKSGLPSDRFSAERTGGSVSTLTIQRTQQEDSAVYLCASSLALRSGSPLHFGNGTRLTVT.

The sample holds one count of this clonotype. The rearrangement links TRBV20-1 to TRBJ2-7; 9 bases are shared with TRBD2. The germline gives CDR1 DFQATT, CDR2 SNEGSKA (reference sequence). There are 17 residues in the CDR3. Trimming removed 4 bases from V and 2 bases from J; junction bases left unmatched: 15. The CDR3: CSATLYGGRALTYEQYF. CDR3 bases: TGCAGTGCTACTCTGTATGGCGGGAGGGCCCTGACCTACGAGCAGTACTTC.

The chain carries TRBV11-2 and TRBJ1-1; D is uncertain. The CDR3 covers 15 residues. With 3 bases removed from V and 0 bases from J, the gap between germline ends came to 11 bases. Germline assignment: CDR1 SGHAT and CDR2 FQNNGV. CDR3 residues: CASSFAPRLNTEAFF. Here the CDR3 DNA reads TGTGCCAGCAGCTTCGCACCCCGATTGAACACTGAAGCTTTCTTT.

The chain uses TRBV4-1 and TRBJ2-7, with D possibly matching TRBD1 (6 bases). Germline loops: CDR1 MGHRA, CDR2 YSYEKL. CDR3 size: 13 residues. Trimming stripped 0 bases from V and 6 bases from J, with 9 bases between. The CDR3 here is CASSQDWTVEQYF. The CDR3 nucleotides are TGCGCCAGCAGCCAAGACTGGACAGTCGAGCAGTACTTC.

The V gene is TRBV12-3 or TRBV12-4, the J gene TRBJ2-3, with D possibly being TRBD1 or TRBD2 (5 bases each). The V end was cut by 6 bases, the J end by 1 base, with 11 bases between. The CDR3 is made up of 14 amino acids. CDR3 in amino acids: CASSRDGGTDTQYF. DNA for the CDR3: TGTGCCAGCAGCCGGGACGGCGGCACAGATACGCAGTATTTT.

Only a few counts were recorded for this clonotype. The genes are TRBV5-1 and TRBJ2-5; 8 nucleotides line up with TRBD1. The junction had 7 bases not matched to a gene; V was cut back by 4 bases and J by 2 bases. The CDR3 contains 15 residues. The germline gives CDR1 SGHRS, CDR2 YFSETQ. CDR3 nucleotides: TGCGCCAGCAGCCCAGGACAGGGAGGTCAAGAGACCCAGTACTTC. This codes for CASSPGQGGQETQYF.

There are a few counts of this clonotype. The chain recombines TRBV2 with TRBJ1-1; D is unresolved. V lost 4 bases, J lost 0 bases, and 6 bases lay in between. The CDR3 consists of 13 residues. CDR1 SNHLY and CDR2 FYNNEI come from the germline V gene. The CDR3 reads CASSGELNTEAFF. As DNA, the CDR3 is TGTGCCAGCAGTGGAGAACTGAACACTGAAGCTTTCTTT.

This clonotype is medium-sized (0.01 to 0.1%). The J gene is TRBJ2-7, the V gene TRBV6-1; 11 nucleotides agree with TRBD2. This CDR3 region has 16 residues. With V trimmed by 1 base and J by 5 bases, 7 bases remained unmatched. Per germline, CDR1 MNHNS and CDR2 SASEGT. The CDR3 region is CASSEGNTSGGDEQYF. CDR3 sequence (DNA): TGTGCCAGCAGTGAAGGGAACACTAGCGGGGGCGACGAGCAGTACTTC.

V gene TRBV7-3 combines with J gene TRBJ2-3; no reliable D call. CDR1 and CDR2 (germline): SGHTA, FQGTGA. V lost 5 bases, J lost 5 bases, and 14 bases lay in between. The CDR3 length is 14 residues. The CDR3 DNA reads as TGTGCCAGCAGCCTGACCAGCGACGGAGATACGCAGTATTTT. Its translation is CASSLTSDGDTQYF.

This clonotype was detected a few times. This chain links TRBV5-1 with TRBJ2-1; 9 nucleotides align to TRBD1. The CDR3 sequence is 15 residues long. V was clipped by 5 bases and J by 4 bases; unmatched bases: 7. Germline-derived CDR1 and CDR2 are SGHRS and YFSETQ. The CDR3 here is CASSSGTGSYNEQFF. For the CDR3, the DNA is TGCGCCAGCAGTTCCGGGACAGGGTCATACAATGAGCAGTTCTTC. The full variable domain, its missing parts supplied by reference TRBV5-1 and TRBJ2-1, is KAGVTQTPRYLIKTRGQQVTLSCSPISGHRSVSWYQQTPGQGLQFLFEYFSETQRNKGNFPGRFSGRQFSNSRSEMNVSTLELGDSALYLCASSSGTGSYNEQFFGPGTRLTVL.

The chain carries TRBV7-8 and TRBJ2-1; D is possibly TRBD1 (6 bases). This CDR3 comprises 13 residues. Between the trimmed V and J ends, which lost 3 bases and 9 bases, there was a span of 12 bases. Germline V gene data show CDR1 as SGHVS and CDR2 as FQNEAQ. CDR3 coding DNA: TGTGCCAGCAGCTTGGGTCGGACAGTTGAGCAGTTCTTC. Encoded protein: CASSLGRTVEQFF.

The V call is TRBV5-1, the J call TRBJ1-1; D unclear. Trimming stripped 4 bases from V and 7 bases from J, with 14 bases between. The CDR3 has 13 amino acids. The germline V gene has CDR1 SGHRS and CDR2 YFSETQ. CDR3 nucleotide sequence: TGCGCCAGCAGCCCTACCATGGGCTTTGAAGCTTTCTTT. Translating it yields CASSPTMGFEAFF.

The chain couples TRBV20-1 to TRBJ1-3; no reliable D call. The CDR3 is 14 residues long. Per germline, CDR1 DFQATT and CDR2 SNEGSKA (reference sequence). Trimming removed 2 bases at V and 7 bases at J, with 15 bases between. CDR3 protein: CSARNLLEWNTIYF. The CDR3 coding sequence is TGCAGTGCTAGAAACCTCCTGGAATGGAACACCATATATTTT.

The rearrangement joins TRBV5-1 to TRBJ2-5; TRBD1 aligns across 7 bases. The germline gives CDR1 SGHRS, CDR2 YFSETQ. CDR3 length equals 14 residues. Trimming cost V 4 bases and J 1 base; bases outside gene matches: 4. The CDR3 region is CASSTGQVQETQYF. Written as DNA, the CDR3 is TGCGCCAGCAGCACTGGACAGGTCCAAGAGACCCAGTACTTC.

The genes are TRBV12-3 or TRBV12-4 and TRBJ1-1; D is unclear. The V and J ends lost 2 bases and 7 bases respectively, with 17 bases between them. The CDR3 length is 15 residues. The CDR3 DNA is TGTGCCAGCAGTTTAAAAGGTGGCTTAGGGTTTGAAGCTTTCTTT. Its translation: CASSLKGGLGFEAFF.

This CDR3 reads CSAPVGGEGPQHF. The CDR3, as DNA: TGCAGTGCTCCTGTCGGGGGAGAAGGGCCCCAGCATTTT. The J gene is TRBJ1-5, the V gene TRBV20-1; TRBD1 is a possible D gene (5 bases). The CDR3 length is 13 residues. The ends were cut back, 5 bases at V and 9 bases at J, with 17 bases in the middle. Germline V gives CDR1 DFQATT, CDR2 SNEGSKA (reference sequence).

As to this clonotype: Mismatch with germline at one junction end may stem from a read error. The rearrangement uses TRBV7-7 and TRBJ2-2, with 10 positions matching TRBD2. The CDR3 runs 14 residues. Per the germline V gene, CDR1 is SSHAT and CDR2 is FNYEAQ (reference sequence). The CDR3 sequence: CASSSGLASGELFF. The DNA for the CDR3 is TGTGCTAGCAGCTCGGGACTAGCGTCCGGGGAGCTGTTTTTT.